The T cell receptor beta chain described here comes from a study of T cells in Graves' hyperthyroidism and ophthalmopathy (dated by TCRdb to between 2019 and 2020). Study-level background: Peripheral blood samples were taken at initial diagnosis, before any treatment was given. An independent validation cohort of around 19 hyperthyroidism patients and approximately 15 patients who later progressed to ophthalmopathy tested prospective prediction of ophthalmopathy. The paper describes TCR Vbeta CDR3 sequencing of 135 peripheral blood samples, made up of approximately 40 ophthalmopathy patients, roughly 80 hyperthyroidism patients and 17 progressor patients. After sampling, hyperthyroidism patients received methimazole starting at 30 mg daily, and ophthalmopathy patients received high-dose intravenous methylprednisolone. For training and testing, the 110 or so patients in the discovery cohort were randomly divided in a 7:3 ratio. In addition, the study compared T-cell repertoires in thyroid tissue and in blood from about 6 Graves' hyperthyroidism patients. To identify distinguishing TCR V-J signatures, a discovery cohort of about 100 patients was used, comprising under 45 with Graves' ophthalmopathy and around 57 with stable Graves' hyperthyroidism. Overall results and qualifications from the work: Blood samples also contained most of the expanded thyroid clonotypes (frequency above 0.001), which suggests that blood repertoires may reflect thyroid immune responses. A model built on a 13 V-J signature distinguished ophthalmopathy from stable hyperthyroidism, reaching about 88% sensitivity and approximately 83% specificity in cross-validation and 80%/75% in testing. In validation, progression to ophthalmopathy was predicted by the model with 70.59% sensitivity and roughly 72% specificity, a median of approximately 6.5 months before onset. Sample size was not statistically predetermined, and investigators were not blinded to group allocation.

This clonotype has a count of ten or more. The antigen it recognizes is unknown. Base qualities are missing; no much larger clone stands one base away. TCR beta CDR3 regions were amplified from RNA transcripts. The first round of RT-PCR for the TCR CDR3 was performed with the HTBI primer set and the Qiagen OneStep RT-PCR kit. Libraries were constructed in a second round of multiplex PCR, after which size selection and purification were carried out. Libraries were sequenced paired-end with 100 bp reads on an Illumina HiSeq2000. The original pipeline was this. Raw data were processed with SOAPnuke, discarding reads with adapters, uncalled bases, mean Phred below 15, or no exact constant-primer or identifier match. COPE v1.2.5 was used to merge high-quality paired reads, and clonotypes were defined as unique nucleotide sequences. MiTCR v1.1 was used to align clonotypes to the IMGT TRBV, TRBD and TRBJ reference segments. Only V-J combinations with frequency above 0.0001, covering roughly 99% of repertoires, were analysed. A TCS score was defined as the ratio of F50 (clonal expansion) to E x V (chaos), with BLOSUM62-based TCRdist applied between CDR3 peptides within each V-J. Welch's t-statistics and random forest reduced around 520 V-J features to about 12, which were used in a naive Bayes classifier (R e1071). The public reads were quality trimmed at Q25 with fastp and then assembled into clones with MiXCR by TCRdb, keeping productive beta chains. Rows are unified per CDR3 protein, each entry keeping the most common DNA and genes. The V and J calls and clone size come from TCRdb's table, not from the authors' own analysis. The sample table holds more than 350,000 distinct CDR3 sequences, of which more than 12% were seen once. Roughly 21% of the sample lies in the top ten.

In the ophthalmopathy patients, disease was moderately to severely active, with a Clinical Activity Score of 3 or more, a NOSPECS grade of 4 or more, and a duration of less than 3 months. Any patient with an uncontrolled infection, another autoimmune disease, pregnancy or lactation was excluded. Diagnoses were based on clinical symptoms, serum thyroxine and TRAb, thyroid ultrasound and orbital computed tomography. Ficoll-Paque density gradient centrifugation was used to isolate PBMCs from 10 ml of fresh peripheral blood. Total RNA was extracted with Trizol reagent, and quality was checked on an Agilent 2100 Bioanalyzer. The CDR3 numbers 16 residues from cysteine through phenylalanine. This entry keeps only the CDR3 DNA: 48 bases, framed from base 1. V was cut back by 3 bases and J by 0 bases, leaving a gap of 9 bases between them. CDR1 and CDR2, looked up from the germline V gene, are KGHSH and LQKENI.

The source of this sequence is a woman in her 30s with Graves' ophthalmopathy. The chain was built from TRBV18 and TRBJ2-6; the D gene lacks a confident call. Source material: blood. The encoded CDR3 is CASSPQENSGANVLTF. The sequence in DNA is TGTGCCAGCTCACCGCAGGAGAACTCTGGGGCCAACGTCCTGACTTTC.